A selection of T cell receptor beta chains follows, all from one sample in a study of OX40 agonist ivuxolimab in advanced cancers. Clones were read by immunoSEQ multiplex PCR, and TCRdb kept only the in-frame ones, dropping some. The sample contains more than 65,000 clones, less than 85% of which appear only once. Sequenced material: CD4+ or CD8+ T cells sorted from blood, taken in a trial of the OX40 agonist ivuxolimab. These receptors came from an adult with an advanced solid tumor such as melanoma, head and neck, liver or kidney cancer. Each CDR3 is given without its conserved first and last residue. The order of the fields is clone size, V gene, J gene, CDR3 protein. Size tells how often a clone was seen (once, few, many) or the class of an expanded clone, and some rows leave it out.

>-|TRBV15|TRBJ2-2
ATSSRQGATGELF
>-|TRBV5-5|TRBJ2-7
ASRLAGGGLEQY
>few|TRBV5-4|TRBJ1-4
ASSPDRTNEKLF
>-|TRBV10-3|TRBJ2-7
AISDRGGLTYEQY
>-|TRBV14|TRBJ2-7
ASSQGYEQY
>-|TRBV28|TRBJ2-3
AIGTPFTDTQY
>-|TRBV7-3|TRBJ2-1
ASSLAGTSSSEQF
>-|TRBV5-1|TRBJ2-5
ASSSPTGAEETQY
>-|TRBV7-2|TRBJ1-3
ASSSGSGSGNTIY
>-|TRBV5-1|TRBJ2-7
ASSKTEIYEQY
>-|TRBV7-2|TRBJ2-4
ASSSGQGKNIQY
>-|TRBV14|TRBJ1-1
ASSPRDRWDTEAF
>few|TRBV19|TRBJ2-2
ASNEAGLITTGELF
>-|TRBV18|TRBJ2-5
ASSPNRGQETQY
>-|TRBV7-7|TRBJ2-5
DLRGTSGEYQETQY
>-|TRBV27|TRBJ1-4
ASRQGANEKLF
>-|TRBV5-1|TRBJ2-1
ASIRSEGYNEQF
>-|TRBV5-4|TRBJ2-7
ASSEETGVSYEQY
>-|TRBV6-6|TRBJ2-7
ASSRDGPYEQY
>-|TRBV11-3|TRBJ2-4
ASSPLGAKNIQY
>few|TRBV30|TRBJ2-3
AWKKREVGDTQY
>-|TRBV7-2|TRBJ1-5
ASRRTGNQPQH
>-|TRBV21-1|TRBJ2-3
ASSKGYSGRNTDTQY
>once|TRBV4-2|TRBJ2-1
ASSQDYYNEQF
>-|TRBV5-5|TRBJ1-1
ASSDEQMNTEAF
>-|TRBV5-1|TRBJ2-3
ASSVSGSPDTQY
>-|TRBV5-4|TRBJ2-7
ASSLAIRGQVPYEQY
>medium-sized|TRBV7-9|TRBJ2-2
ASSSPQRNTGELF
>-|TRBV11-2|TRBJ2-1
ASSSLREGAGRF
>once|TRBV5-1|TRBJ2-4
ASSGTGNIQY
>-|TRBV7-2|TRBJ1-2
ASSLVGPDGGYT
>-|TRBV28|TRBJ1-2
AITGGRVGGYT
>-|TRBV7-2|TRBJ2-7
ASSRDWNYEQY
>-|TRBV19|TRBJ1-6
ASSSYLSSYNSPLH
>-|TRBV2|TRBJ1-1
ASGRQGEAF
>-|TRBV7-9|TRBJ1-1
ASSLWQAPSSMNTEAF
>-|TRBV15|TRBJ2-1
ATKFGGGNEQF
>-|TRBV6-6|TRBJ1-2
ASSFQGGVGYT
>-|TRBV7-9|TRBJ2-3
ASSRRTGAPDTQY
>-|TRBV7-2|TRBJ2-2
ASSLAGSNTGELF
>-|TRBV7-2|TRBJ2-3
ASSPLGVAVTDTQY
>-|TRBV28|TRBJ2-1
ASQTGQVSYNEQF
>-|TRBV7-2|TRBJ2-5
ASSLNSLETQY
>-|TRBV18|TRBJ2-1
ASSPPGYNEQF
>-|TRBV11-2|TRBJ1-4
ASSLGRRRATNEKLF
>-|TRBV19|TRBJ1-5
ASSTYRQGGNNQPQH
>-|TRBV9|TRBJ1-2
ASSVVATGTIYGYT
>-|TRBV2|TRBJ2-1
ARSVSGGGNEQF
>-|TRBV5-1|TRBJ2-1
ASRRESNEQF
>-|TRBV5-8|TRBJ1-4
ASSLTTGGLGKLF
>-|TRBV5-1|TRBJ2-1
ASSLTLPYNEQF
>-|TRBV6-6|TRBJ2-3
ASRAGTSGPDTQY
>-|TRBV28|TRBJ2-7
ASSQGLEQY